Listed below are T cell receptor beta chains from one sample, sequenced in a study of T cell responses to AZD1222 COVID-19 vaccine. Sequencing used immunoSEQ multiplex PCR; TCRdb keeps in-frame clones, though not all of them. The sample records over 150,000 clones, approximately 90% being singletons. Here the sequenced sample was peripheral blood, taken on day 0 of AZD1222 vaccination. These receptors came from an adult in good health. Both conserved end residues are part of each CDR3. The D gene is left open where the match is weak. Some rows mark clone size as missing; the rest say once, few, many or name a class of expanded clone.

clone size: -; J gene: TRBJ1-2; D gene: -; V gene: TRBV7-9; CDR3 protein: CASSFQGPRGLGGYTF; CDR3 DNA: TGTGCCAGCAGCTTTCAGGGGCCTCGGGGGTTAGGTGGCTACACCTTC
clone size: once; J gene: TRBJ2-1; D gene: TRBD1; V gene: TRBV2; CDR3 protein: CASSGQGGYNEQFF; CDR3 DNA: TGTGCCAGCAGTGGACAGGGGGGCTACAATGAGCAGTTCTTC
clone size: -; J gene: TRBJ1-2; D gene: -; V gene: TRBV3-1/TRBV3-2; CDR3 protein: CASSHSGFGVGLDYGYTF; CDR3 DNA: TGTGCCAGCAGCCACTCCGGGTTTGGGGTAGGGCTTGACTATGGCTACACCTTC
clone size: -; J gene: TRBJ2-5; D gene: TRBD2; V gene: TRBV10-1; CDR3 protein: CASAEGRGETQYF; CDR3 DNA: TGCGCCAGCGCTGAGGGGAGGGGAGAGACCCAGTACTTC
clone size: -; J gene: TRBJ1-2; D gene: -; V gene: TRBV4-1; CDR3 protein: CASSQEGDPAEGYGYTF; CDR3 DNA: TGCGCCAGCAGCCAAGAGGGGGACCCCGCGGAAGGCTATGGCTACACCTTC
clone size: -; J gene: TRBJ2-2; D gene: -; V gene: TRBV3-1/TRBV3-2; CDR3 protein: CASSQEEGGVTGELFF; CDR3 DNA: TGTGCCAGCAGCCAAGAAGAGGGTGGCGTGACCGGGGAGCTGTTTTTT
clone size: -; J gene: TRBJ2-3; D gene: -; V gene: TRBV2; CDR3 protein: CASSDPGVDTQYF; CDR3 DNA: TGTGCCAGCAGTGATCCGGGGGTGGATACGCAGTATTTT
clone size: -; J gene: TRBJ1-5; D gene: TRBD1; V gene: TRBV6-6; CDR3 protein: CASLIGTGYQPQHF; CDR3 DNA: TGTGCCAGCCTGATCGGGACAGGGTATCAGCCCCAGCATTTT
clone size: few; J gene: TRBJ1-2; D gene: -; V gene: TRBV5-6; CDR3 protein: CASSYRLYPDSSYTF; CDR3 DNA: TGTGCCAGCAGTTACCGATTATACCCGGACTCGTCCTACACCTTC
clone size: -; J gene: TRBJ2-1; D gene: TRBD2; V gene: TRBV29-1; CDR3 protein: CSVGDGRETVTYNEQFF; CDR3 DNA: TGCAGCGTTGGGGACGGGCGGGAGACGGTTACCTACAATGAGCAGTTCTTC